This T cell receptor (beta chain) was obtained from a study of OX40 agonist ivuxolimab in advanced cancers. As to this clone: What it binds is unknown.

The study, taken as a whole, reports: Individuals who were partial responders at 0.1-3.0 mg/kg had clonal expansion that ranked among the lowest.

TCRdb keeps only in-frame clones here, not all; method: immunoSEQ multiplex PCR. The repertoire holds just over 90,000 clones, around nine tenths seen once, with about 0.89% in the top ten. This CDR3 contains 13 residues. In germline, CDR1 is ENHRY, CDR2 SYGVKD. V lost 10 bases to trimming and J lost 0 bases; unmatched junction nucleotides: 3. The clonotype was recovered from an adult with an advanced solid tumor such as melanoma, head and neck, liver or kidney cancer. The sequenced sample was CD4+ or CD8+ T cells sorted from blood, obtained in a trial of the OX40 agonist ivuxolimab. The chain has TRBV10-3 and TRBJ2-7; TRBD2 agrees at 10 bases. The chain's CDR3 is CATLAGNSYEQYF. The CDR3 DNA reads TGTGCCACACTAGCGGGAAACTCCTACGAGCAGTACTTC.